The 30 T cell receptor beta chains below were found in one sample sequenced in a study of cytomegalovirus exposure and HLA in healthy donors. Primers included in the PCR were 60 Vbeta and 13 Jbeta primers. Clones were read by immunoSEQ multiplex PCR, and TCRdb kept only the in-frame ones, dropping some. This table holds roughly 87,000 clones, 70% to 80% found once. Sequencing used PBMCs. The receptors derive from a middle-aged woman in good health and CMV-seropositive.

As for this clone: The junction departs from germline at one end; a sequencing error may be responsible. CDR3 sequence reads: CAISESRGGQETQYF. CDR3 DNA: TGTGCCATCAGCGAGTCCAGGGGTGGGCAAGAGACCCAGTACTTC. V is TRBV10-3 and J is TRBJ2-5, with D maybe TRBD1 (6 bases). Germline CDR1 and CDR2: ENHRY and SYGVKD. The CDR3 runs to 15 residues.

This clone appeared a few times. CDR3 loop: CATSPLLGPLQETQYF. In DNA, the CDR3 is TGTGCCACCAGCCCCTTACTAGGACCGCTTCAAGAGACCCAGTACTTC. This chain joins TRBV15 and TRBJ2-5, with D possibly being TRBD2 (5 bases). Germline loops: CDR1 LNHNV, CDR2 YYDKDF (reference sequence). The V gene lost 5 bases and the J gene lost 2 bases, with 18 bases spanning the gap. The CDR3 has 16 residues. Full variable domain (rest looked up from reference TRBV15 and TRBJ2-5): DAMVIQNPRYQVTQFGKPVTLSCSQTLNHNVMYWYQQKSSQAPKLLFHYYDKDFNNEADTPDNFQSRRPNTSFCFLDIRSPGLGDTAMYLCATSPLLGPLQETQYFGPGTRLLVL.

The chain is built from TRBV5-1 and TRBJ2-3, with D uncertain. The V gene lost 0 bases and the J gene lost 1 base, with 9 bases spanning the gap. The germline gives CDR1 SGHRS, CDR2 YFSETQ. This CDR3 is 15 amino acids long. The DNA of the CDR3 is TGCGCCAGCAGCTTGGTCACTTTCCGCACAGATACGCAGTATTTT. This gives the protein CASSLVTFRTDTQYF.

The J gene is TRBJ2-5, the V gene TRBV5-3, with 12 positions matching TRBD2. TRBV5-3 is an ORF, and what it does is uncertain. V gave up 4 bases and J gave up 8 bases; unmatched junction bases: 9. CDR3 length: 15 amino acids. The DNA of the CDR3 is TGTGCCAGAAGCCCCCTAGCGGGAGGGGACGATACCCAGTACTTC. Translating it yields CARSPLAGGDDTQYF.

The rearrangement links TRBV27 to TRBJ2-1, with 14 nucleotides matching TRBD2. With V trimmed by 5 bases and J by 0 bases, 3 bases remained unmatched. CDR1 and CDR2 from the germline V gene are MNHEY and SMNVEV (reference sequence). The CDR3 length is 17 residues. CDR3 sequence: CASSGTSGSGSYNEQFF. The CDR3 coding sequence is TGTGCCAGCAGTGGGACTAGCGGGAGTGGCTCCTACAATGAGCAGTTCTTC.

The CDR3 is CASSYSNGYGYTF. The CDR3 DNA is TGTGCCAGCAGTTACTCGAACGGCTATGGCTACACCTTC. The rearrangement joins TRBV6-5 to TRBJ1-2, with D unclear. The CDR3 length is 13 residues. Germline loops: CDR1 MNHEY, CDR2 SVGAGI. V was pared by 0 bases and J by 4 bases, with 6 bases between.

CDR3 residues: CASSDTGKPPYFGYTF. The CDR3 nucleotides read TGTGCCAGCAGTGATACAGGGAAGCCTCCCTACTTTGGCTACACCTTC. V and J are TRBV6-4 and TRBJ1-2; D is perhaps TRBD1 (6 bases). The V end was cut by 3 bases, the J end by 7 bases, with 21 bases between. This CDR3 has 16 residues. Per the germline V gene, CDR1 is MRHNA and CDR2 is SNTAGT.

A single count supports this clone. The chain has TRBV29-1 and TRBJ1-1; tentative D call: TRBD1 (5 bases). V was shortened by 0 bases and J by 0 bases, with 11 bases between the two germline ends. This CDR3 comprises 15 residues. The germline V gene encodes CDR1 SQVTM and CDR2 ANQGSEA. DNA for the CDR3: TGCAGCGTTGAAGAGGTAACAGGTTTGAACACTGAAGCTTTCTTT. Its translation: CSVEEVTGLNTEAFF.

The V call is TRBV5-8, the J call TRBJ2-1, with D maybe TRBD2 (5 bases). Germline-derived CDR1 and CDR2 are SGHTS and YDEGEE. Trimming took off 4 bases at V and 7 bases at J, with 21 bases between the two ends. This CDR3 contains 16 residues. DNA for the CDR3: TGTGCCAGCAGCCCAATCTTTGGACTCCCGGGGAATGAGCAGTTCTTC. Encoded protein: CASSPIFGLPGNEQFF.

The chain joins TRBV20-1 to TRBJ2-7, with D possibly being TRBD1 (5 bases). This CDR3 spans 11 amino acids. Germline CDR1 DFQATT, CDR2 SNEGSKA (reference sequence). V lost 1 base and J lost 6, with 7 bases in between. The CDR3 nucleotides are TGCAGTGCTAGAGTCAGGGCCGAGCAGTACTTC. Translated, it gives CSARVRAEQYF.

CDR3 coding DNA: TGTGCCAGCAGCTTACGCGCGGGCCTCACATACAATGAGCAGTTCTTC. Amino acids: CASSLRAGLTYNEQFF. The genes are TRBV7-2 and TRBJ2-1; the D gene is possibly TRBD2 (5 bases). V was shortened by 2 bases and J by 4 bases, with 15 bases between the two germline ends. Germline CDR1 SGHTA, CDR2 FQGNSA. The CDR3 has 16 amino acids. The variable domain in full, with the rest retrieved from reference TRBV7-2 and TRBJ2-1, is GAGVSQSPSNKVTEKGKDVELRCDPISGHTALYWYRQSLGQGLEFLIYFQGNSAPDKSGLPSDRFSAERTGGSVSTLTIQRTQQEDSAVYLCASSLRAGLTYNEQFFGPGTRLTVL.

This chain uses TRBV5-4 with TRBJ1-2, with D possibly matching TRBD1 (6 bases). The V gene lost 2 bases and the J gene lost 2 bases, with 10 bases spanning the gap. CDR1 is SGHNT and CDR2 is YYREEE in the germline V gene (reference sequence). The CDR3 runs to 14 residues. CDR3 sequence reads: CASSLTGTNYGYTF. Written as DNA, the CDR3 is TGTGCCAGCAGCTTAACAGGGACAAACTATGGCTACACCTTC.

This clone was recorded a few times. The V call is TRBV10-2, the J call TRBJ2-1; D call uncertain. CDR3 length: 12 residues. Between the trimmed V and J ends, which lost 2 bases and 7 bases, there was a span of 6 bases. Per the germline V gene, CDR1 is WSHSY and CDR2 is SAAADI. The CDR3 region is CASSEPSNEQFF. The DNA of the CDR3 is TGCGCCAGCAGTGAGCCGAGTAATGAGCAGTTCTTC.

The CDR3 region has the DNA TGTGCCAGCAGCTCCTCCCCCACTAGCGGGGGATGGGAGACCCAGTACTTC. Translation: CASSSSPTSGGWETQYF. This sequence joins TRBV7-6 and TRBJ2-5, with 11 bases lining up with TRBD2. V shed 4 bases and J 5 bases; nucleotides not matched to a gene: 12. The CDR3 length is 17 residues. Per germline, CDR1 SGHVS and CDR2 FNYEAQ.

The V gene is TRBV7-9, the J gene TRBJ1-2, with 7 bases matching TRBD1. V lost 5 bases and J lost 6; bases outside the gene matches: 9. The CDR3 consists of 14 residues. CDR1 is SEHNR and CDR2 is FQNEAQ in the germline V gene (reference sequence). The chain's CDR3 is CASSPQFQGDGYTF. The CDR3 bases are TGTGCCAGCAGCCCCCAATTCCAGGGGGATGGCTACACCTTC.

CDR3 coding DNA: TGTGGGACGGTGGGGGCGGGAAACATTCAGTACTTC. It translates to CGTVGAGNIQYF. The genes are TRBV15 and TRBJ2-4; tentatively, D is TRBD1 (6 bases). This CDR3 contains 12 residues. Germline lookup yields CDR1 LNHNV and CDR2 YYDKDF (reference sequence).

With respect to this clone: This CDR3 is missing its conserved last phenylalanine or tryptophan, likely due to a read error. The V gene is TRBV30, the J gene TRBJ2-3, with D uncertain. Per the germline V gene, CDR1 is GTSNPN and CDR2 is SVGIG (reference sequence). This CDR3 spans 13 amino acids. The ends were cut back, 0 bases at V and 3 bases at J, with 7 bases in the middle. The CDR3 spells CAWSVLGTDTQYV. The CDR3 region has the DNA TGTGCCTGGAGTGTACTTGGGACAGATACGCAGTATGTT.

This chain joins TRBV18 and TRBJ2-3; 7 bases are shared with TRBD1. V lost 4 bases and J lost 3; bases outside the gene matches: 10. From germline, CDR1 is KGHSH and CDR2 LQKENI. The length of the CDR3 is 16 residues. For the CDR3, the DNA is TGTGCCAGCTCACGGACAGGAGGTTTTGGTACAGATACGCAGTATTTT. It yields the protein CASSRTGGFGTDTQYF. Using reference TRBV18 and TRBJ2-3 for the parts outside the CDR3, the full variable domain is NAGVMQNPRHLVRRRGQEARLRCSPMKGHSHVYWYRQLPEEGLKFMVYLQKENIIDESGMPKERFSAEFPKEGPSILRIQQVVRGDSAAYFCASSRTGGFGTDTQYFGPGTRLTVL.

This sequence joins TRBV5-5 and TRBJ1-1; D is undetermined. This CDR3 region has 13 residues. Germline CDR1 and CDR2: SGHKS and YYEKEE (reference sequence). V was cut by 1 base and J by 3 bases, with 7 bases left in between. Here the CDR3 DNA reads TGTGCCAGCAGCTTGCTGGGCGACACTGAAGCTTTCTTT. Translated: CASSLLGDTEAFF.

The chain couples TRBV4-1 to TRBJ2-5; tentatively, D is TRBD1 (7 bases). The CDR3 length is 14 residues. Looked up from germline, CDR1 is MGHRA and CDR2 is YSYEKL. Deletions cut 4 bases from V and 9 bases from J, with 18 bases between. DNA of the CDR3: TGCGCCAGCAGCCGGGACGGCGGGACAGATCCCCAGTACTTC. Amino acids: CASSRDGGTDPQYF.

The genes are TRBV7-6 and TRBJ2-7; maybe TRBD1 (5 bases). The CDR3 sequence is 15 residues long. CDR1 SGHVS and CDR2 FNYEAQ come from the germline V gene. Trimming left V 1 base short and J 6 bases short, with 16 bases between. The CDR3 DNA sequence: TGTGCCAGCAGCTTAGGGTTGGGGCAGGCGAGCGAGCAGTACTTC. Amino acid sequence: CASSLGLGQASEQYF.

The CDR3 coding sequence is TGTGCCAGTAGTGCGGGACAGGGGATCGGTCAGCCCCAGCATTTT. This sequence encodes CASSAGQGIGQPQHF. The chain combines TRBV19 with TRBJ1-5, with TRBD1 matching over 10 bases. The CDR3 contains 15 residues. V shed 5 bases, J shed 6 bases, and the junction held 7 bases outside the gene matches. Looked up from germline, CDR1 is LNHDA and CDR2 is SQIVND (reference sequence).

V gene TRBV9 combines with J gene TRBJ1-2; D perhaps matches TRBD1 (6 bases). The V gene lost 0 bases and the J gene lost 5 bases, with 11 bases spanning the gap. Germline CDR1 reads SGDLS; CDR2 reads YYNGEE. The length of the CDR3 is 14 residues. Here the CDR3 reads CASSVGRDIYGYTF. The CDR3 nucleotides read TGTGCCAGCAGCGTAGGCCGGGACATTTATGGCTACACCTTC. The full variable domain, rest sourced from reference TRBV9 and TRBJ1-2, is DSGVTQTPKHLITATGQRVTLRCSPRSGDLSVYWYQQSLDQGLQFLIQYYNGEERAKGNILERFSAQQFPDLHSELNLSSLELGDSALYFCASSVGRDIYGYTFGSGTRLTVV.

This sequence joins TRBV10-3 and TRBJ1-5; D gene uncertain. The CDR3 runs 14 residues. In germline, CDR1 is ENHRY, CDR2 SYGVKD. Trimming pared 4 bases from V and 2 bases from J, leaving 9 bases between. The CDR3 region is CAISGGGGNQPQHF. CDR3 bases: TGTGCCATCAGTGGAGGCGGTGGCAATCAGCCCCAGCATTTT.

This clone came up a few times. The genes are TRBV19 and TRBJ2-3; D gene uncertain. Germline V gene lookup returns CDR1 LNHDA and CDR2 SQIVND (reference sequence). V dropped 6 bases and J dropped 4 bases, with 17 bases sitting between them. The CDR3 length is 15 residues. The CDR3 is CASSASGSSADTQYF. CDR3 nucleotide sequence: TGTGCCAGTAGCGCTTCCGGGTCGTCAGCAGATACGCAGTATTTT.

The sample holds a few counts of this clone. The chain joins TRBV9 to TRBJ1-1; 7 bases align to TRBD1. Germline CDR1 is SGDLS and CDR2 is YYNGEE. The junction had 7 bases not matched to a gene; V was cut back by 0 bases and J by 8 bases. The CDR3 contains 14 residues. CDR3 amino acids: CASSVGPTGREAFF. The CDR3 DNA reads as TGTGCCAGCAGCGTAGGACCGACAGGGCGGGAAGCTTTCTTT.

This chain links TRBV7-9 with TRBJ1-1; the match to TRBD1 covers 7 bases. The trim removed 4 bases at V and 1 base at J, leaving 3 bases unmatched. There are 14 residues in the CDR3. Germline V gives CDR1 SEHNR, CDR2 FQNEAQ (reference sequence). CDR3 sequence (DNA): TGTGCCAGCAGCTCGGACAGGAGGAACACTGAAGCTTTCTTT. Its translation is CASSSDRRNTEAFF.

The chain carries TRBV6-1 and TRBJ2-1; the match to TRBD2 covers 10 bases. The CDR3 extends over 14 amino acids. The germline CDR1 and CDR2 sequences are MNHNS and SASEGT. V lost 10 bases to trimming and J lost 2 bases; unmatched junction nucleotides: 5. DNA of the CDR3: TGTGCCACCACTAGCGGGAATCCCTACAATGAGCAGTTCTTC. It encodes CATTSGNPYNEQFF.

The chain couples TRBV4-1 to TRBJ2-1; TRBD1 might be the D (6 bases). The V gene's germline CDR1 is MGHRA and CDR2 YSYEKL. The CDR3 consists of 17 residues. V was shortened by 2 bases and J by 2 bases, with 16 bases between the two germline ends. CDR3 sequence reads: CASSQQHQQGPYNEQFF. CDR3 nucleotides: TGCGCCAGCAGCCAACAGCACCAACAGGGTCCCTACAATGAGCAGTTCTTC.

The chain uses TRBV29-1 and TRBJ1-2; D gene unclear. The CDR3 extends over 13 amino acids. Trimming took off 5 bases at V and 8 bases at J, with 18 bases between the two ends. Germline V gene lookup returns CDR1 SQVTM and CDR2 ANQGSEA. The CDR3 reads CSVSEGGREGYTF. The CDR3 DNA is TGCAGCGTTTCGGAGGGAGGGAGGGAGGGCTACACCTTC.